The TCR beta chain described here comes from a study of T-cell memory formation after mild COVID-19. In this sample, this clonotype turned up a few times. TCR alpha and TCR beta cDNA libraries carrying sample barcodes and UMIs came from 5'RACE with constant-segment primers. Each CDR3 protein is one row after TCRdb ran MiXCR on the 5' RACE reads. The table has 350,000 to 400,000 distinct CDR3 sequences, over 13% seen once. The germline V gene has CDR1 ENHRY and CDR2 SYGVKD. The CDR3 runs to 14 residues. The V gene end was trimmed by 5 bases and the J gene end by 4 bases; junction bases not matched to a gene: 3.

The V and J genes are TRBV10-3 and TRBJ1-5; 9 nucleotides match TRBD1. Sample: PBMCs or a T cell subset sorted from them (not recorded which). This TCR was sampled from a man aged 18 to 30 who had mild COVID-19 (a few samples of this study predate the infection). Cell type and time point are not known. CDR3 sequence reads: CAISRDRENQPQHF. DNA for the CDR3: TGTGCCATCAGTCGGGACAGGGAGAATCAGCCCCAGCATTTT.